A single sample is the source of the 5 T cell receptor beta chains below, sequenced in a study of beta chain features in type 1 diabetes. Investigators reverse transcribed all isolated RNA, so they sequenced expressed TCRB transcripts. Libraries were prepared by immunoSEQ multiplex PCR; TCRdb keeps only in-frame clonotypes and omits some of them. The sample lists some 240,000 clones, roughly 11% occurring once. Sequencing used central memory CD4+ T cells from blood. The source is a man aged 18 to 29 in good health.

On this clone: Other DNA sequences in this sample translate to the same CDR3. The chain links TRBV7-2 to TRBJ2-3; no clear D. This CDR3 region has 15 residues. In germline, CDR1 is SGHTA, CDR2 FQGNSA. Trimming left V 1 base short and J 0 bases short, with 8 bases between. CDR3 bases: TGTGCCAGCAGCTTAGTTGCGACTAGCACAGATACGCAGTATTTT. This translates into CASSLVATSTDTQYF. Complete variable domain (other parts from reference TRBV7-2 and TRBJ2-3): GAGVSQSPSNKVTEKGKDVELRCDPISGHTALYWYRQSLGQGLEFLIYFQGNSAPDKSGLPSDRFSAERTGGSVSTLTIQRTQQEDSAVYLCASSLVATSTDTQYFGPGTRLTVL.

This clone was observed a few times. The gene calls are TRBV29-1 and TRBJ2-5, with D tentatively TRBD2 (7 bases). From germline, CDR1 is SQVTM and CDR2 ANQGSEA. The CDR3 is made up of 12 amino acids. V lost 7 bases and J lost 5, with 14 bases in between. The CDR3 loop reads CSGRGGGETQYF. The CDR3 bases are TGCAGCGGTCGAGGGGGGGGTGAGACCCAGTACTTC.

A few counts support this clone. The genes are TRBV6-6 and TRBJ2-1, with 7 bases matching TRBD1. V shed 4 bases and J 15 bases; nucleotides not matched to a gene: 6. Germline loops: CDR1 MNHNY, CDR2 SVGAGI (reference sequence). The CDR3 runs to 11 residues. CDR3 coding DNA: TGTGCCAGCAGTTTGACAGGGATGTTGTTCTTC. Translated, it gives CASSLTGMLFF.

This clone was found a few times. The gene calls are TRBV7-9 and TRBJ2-1; a weak D match, TRBD2 (6 bases). Germline-derived CDR1 and CDR2 are SEHNR and FQNEAQ (reference sequence). V gave up 7 bases and J gave up 10 bases, with 26 bases separating them. This CDR3 spans 16 amino acids. CDR3 coding DNA: TGTGCCAGCAACTACCCGGAGGCCTCAAACGGGAGAGAGCAGTTCTTC. Translated: CASNYPEASNGREQFF. Using reference TRBV7-9 and TRBJ2-1 for the parts outside the CDR3, the full variable domain is DTGVSQNPRHKITKRGQNVTFRCDPISEHNRLYWYRQTLGQGPEFLTYFQNEAQLEKSRLLSDRFSAERPKGSFSTLEIQRTEQGDSAMYLCASNYPEASNGREQFFGPGTRLTVL.

The chain is built from TRBV7-2 and TRBJ2-5; 7 nucleotides agree with TRBD1. The CDR3 has 13 amino acids. Germline V gene sequence: CDR1 SGHTA, CDR2 FQGNSA. The V and J ends lost 5 bases and 4 bases, in that order; junction bases with no gene match: 4. The CDR3 region is CASSPTGPETQYF. The CDR3 region has the DNA TGTGCCAGCAGCCCGACAGGGCCAGAGACCCAGTACTTC.